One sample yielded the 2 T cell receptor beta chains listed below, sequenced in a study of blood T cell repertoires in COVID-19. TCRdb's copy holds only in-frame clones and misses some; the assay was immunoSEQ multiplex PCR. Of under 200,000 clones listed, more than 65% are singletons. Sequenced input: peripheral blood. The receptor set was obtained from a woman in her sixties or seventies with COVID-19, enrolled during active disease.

The CDR3 spells CASRDSVRNQPQHF. The CDR3 DNA reads as TGTGCCAGCCGGGACAGCGTGAGAAATCAGCCCCAGCATTTT. The chain has TRBV28 and TRBJ1-5; 7 nucleotides agree with TRBD1. The length of the CDR3 is 14 residues. The trim removed 8 bases at V and 4 bases at J, leaving 8 bases unmatched. The germline CDR1 and CDR2 sequences are MDHEN and SYDVKM.

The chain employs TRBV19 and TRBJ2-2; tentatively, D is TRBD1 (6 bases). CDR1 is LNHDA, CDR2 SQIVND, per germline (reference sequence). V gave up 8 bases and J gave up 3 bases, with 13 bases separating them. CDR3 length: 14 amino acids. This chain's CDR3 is CASGHRVYTGELFF. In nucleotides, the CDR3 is TGTGCCAGTGGCCACAGGGTTTACACCGGGGAGCTGTTTTTT.